This T cell receptor (beta chain) was profiled in a study of cytomegalovirus exposure and HLA in healthy donors. The PCR ran on 60 Vbeta and 13 Jbeta primers. Using immunoSEQ multiplex PCR, the repertoire was profiled, and TCRdb retains in-frame clones only, with some absent. This table holds roughly 90,000 clones, around four fifths found once. The sequence came from a man aged 25-45 years in good health and CMV-seropositive. Material for sequencing was PBMCs.

Written as DNA, the CDR3 is TGTGCTAGTGGTCCAGGGGGCGTGGATACGCAGTATTTT. Its translation is CASGPGGVDTQYF. The V and J genes are TRBV12-5 and TRBJ2-3, with 8 bases fitting TRBD1. J gave up 6 bases and V 5 bases, and 4 bases lay outside the gene matches. The germline CDR1 and CDR2 sequences are LGHNT and FRNRAP. The CDR3 length is 13 residues.